This TCR beta chain derives from a study of Ad26.COV2.S vaccination and SARS-CoV-2 variants. Specified treatment: 15 to 20 received Ad26.COV2.S at low or high dose, single or two shots; about 5 received placebo; per-sample allocation not given. Sampling occurred on day 63 after the first vaccine or placebo injection. Sequenced by immunoSEQ multiplex PCR; TCRdb stores in-frame clones only, minus some. Of approximately 450,000 clones in the sample, around 90% were seen once. Germline values: CDR1 LNHNV, CDR2 YYDKDF (reference sequence). CDR3 length: 14 residues. Trimming took 0 bases from V and 0 from J, leaving 5 bases between them.

This material consisted of peripheral blood, taken in a trial of Ad26.COV2.S vaccine versus placebo. The clonotype comes from a person aged 18-65 years who received the Ad26.COV2.S COVID-19 vaccine or a placebo. V and J are TRBV15 and TRBJ1-1; no definite D call. The CDR3 region is CATSREYMNTEAFF. Written as DNA, the CDR3 is TGTGCCACCAGCAGAGAATACATGAACACTGAAGCTTTCTTT.